These T cell receptor beta chains were read from a single sample in a study of tumor-infiltrating T cells and Merkel cell polyomavirus. Repertoires were generated with immunoSEQ multiplex PCR, while TCRdb's copy carries only in-frame clones and drops some. The sample has a few thousand clones; around 98% are singletons. The sample was lymph node tissue. The receptors originated from a man aged 70-80 years with Merkel cell carcinoma. Both conserved end residues are part of each CDR3. The D gene is left open where the match is weak.

j_call: TRBJ2-7; v_call: TRBV11-3; d_call: -; cdr3_nt: TGTGCCAGCAGCTTAGGAGAAGCCTACTACGAGCAGTACTTC; cdr3_aa: CASSLGEAYYEQYF
j_call: TRBJ1-5; v_call: TRBV7-3; d_call: -; cdr3_nt: TGTGCCAGCAGCTTGCCACCCGAAGGAGTATATAGCAATCAGCCCCAGCATTTT; cdr3_aa: CASSLPPEGVYSNQPQHF
j_call: TRBJ2-1; v_call: TRBV2; d_call: TRBD2; cdr3_nt: TGTGCCAGCACCTCAATCGGACTAGCGGGCAATGAGCAGTTCTTC; cdr3_aa: CASTSIGLAGNEQFF
j_call: TRBJ1-3; v_call: TRBV9; d_call: -; cdr3_nt: TGTGCCAGCAGCGTAGAGGGGGGAAACACCATATATTTT; cdr3_aa: CASSVEGGNTIYF
j_call: TRBJ2-1; v_call: TRBV29-1; d_call: -; cdr3_nt: TGCAGCGTTGCGATTAGCAATGAGCAGTTCTTC; cdr3_aa: CSVAISNEQFF
j_call: TRBJ1-2; v_call: TRBV19; d_call: -; cdr3_nt: TGTGCCAGTAGTATCGGCCAGGACTATGGCTACACCTTC; cdr3_aa: CASSIGQDYGYTF
j_call: TRBJ2-1; v_call: TRBV9; d_call: TRBD2; cdr3_nt: TGTGCCAGCAGCCTAACTAGCGGGAGAATGATAAATGAGCAGTTCTTC; cdr3_aa: CASSLTSGRMINEQFF
j_call: TRBJ2-5; v_call: TRBV27; d_call: -; cdr3_nt: TGTGCCAGCAGTTTACTGGAGACCCAGTACTTC; cdr3_aa: CASSLLETQYF
j_call: TRBJ2-5; v_call: TRBV11-1; d_call: TRBD1; cdr3_nt: TGTGCCAGCAGCGCCAGGGGGCGCCGGGAGACCCAGTACTTC; cdr3_aa: CASSARGRRETQYF
j_call: TRBJ2-3; v_call: TRBV7-2; d_call: -; cdr3_nt: TGTGCCAGCAGTTATAGTAGCACAGATACGCAGTATTTT; cdr3_aa: CASSYSSTDTQYF
j_call: TRBJ2-7; v_call: TRBV5-6; d_call: TRBD2; cdr3_nt: TGTGCCAGCGTCGGGGGGGGCGAGCAGTACTTC; cdr3_aa: CASVGGGEQYF
j_call: TRBJ2-1; v_call: TRBV7-2; d_call: -; cdr3_nt: TGTGCCAGCAGCTTAGAACCTGGAGCGGGCAATGAGCAGTTCTTC; cdr3_aa: CASSLEPGAGNEQFF
j_call: TRBJ2-5; v_call: TRBV9; d_call: -; cdr3_nt: TGTGCCAGCAGCGTAGCTTTGGGGGGAGAGACCCAGTACTTC; cdr3_aa: CASSVALGGETQYF
j_call: TRBJ1-5; v_call: TRBV16; d_call: TRBD1; cdr3_nt: TGTGCCAGCAGCCAATCGGCAGGGGGCAGTCAGCCCCAGCATTTT; cdr3_aa: CASSQSAGGSQPQHF
j_call: TRBJ1-4; v_call: TRBV5-5; d_call: -; cdr3_nt: TGTGCCAGCAGCCCGCAGGGTGTACGGGAAAAACTGTTTTTT; cdr3_aa: CASSPQGVREKLFF
j_call: TRBJ2-7; v_call: TRBV5-6; d_call: -; cdr3_nt: TGTGTCAGCAGCCGGTCGGGTATACAGTACTTC; cdr3_aa: CVSSRSGIQYF